The 14 T cell receptor beta chains below were found in one sample sequenced in a study of blood T cell repertoires in COVID-19. This table comes from immunoSEQ multiplex PCR, and its TCRdb copy is limited to in-frame clones, with some not included. Of roughly 62,000 clones in the sample, around 87% were seen once. The sample comprised peripheral blood. The receptors derive from a human donor with acute or convalescent COVID-19. The donor label of this sample is uncertain.

The chain joins TRBV24-1 to TRBJ2-3; 7 positions agree with TRBD2. The V gene end was trimmed by 6 bases and the J gene end by 2 bases; junction bases not matched to a gene: 10. The germline gives CDR1 KGHDR, CDR2 SFDVKD. The CDR3 is made up of 16 amino acids. The CDR3 nucleotides read TGTGCCACCAGTCACAAAACTAGCGACTACACAGATACGCAGTATTTT. Translation gives CATSHKTSDYTDTQYF.

The V call is TRBV29-1, the J call TRBJ1-1; a weak D match, TRBD1 (6 bases). V dropped 7 bases and J dropped 3 bases, with 18 bases sitting between them. Looked up from germline, CDR1 is SQVTM and CDR2 is ANQGSEA. CDR3 length: 14 residues. The CDR3 nucleotides are TGCAGCGCCCGAGGGGGGGTTGGGGACACTGAAGCTTTCTTT. This translates into CSARGGVGDTEAFF.

The chain employs TRBV19 and TRBJ2-3; D perhaps matches TRBD2 (6 bases). The CDR3 is made up of 18 amino acids. The germline V gene has CDR1 LNHDA and CDR2 SQIVND (reference sequence). V was clipped by 6 bases and J by 3 bases, with 25 bases between them. CDR3 DNA sequence: TGTGCCAGTAGAGGGATGTCCGGAGGGTCGGTTGGGACAGATACGCAGTATTTT. Protein sequence: CASRGMSGGSVGTDTQYF.

Written as DNA, the CDR3 is TGTGCCAGCAGCCCTTTAGCGGGGGGCACAGATACGCAGTATTTT. It specifies CASSPLAGGTDTQYF. This chain joins TRBV3-1 (or the pseudogene TRBV3-2) and TRBJ2-3; TRBD2 agrees at 9 bases. The germline gives CDR1 LGHDT, CDR2 YNNKEL (reference sequence). V shed 4 bases, J shed 1 base, and the junction held 3 bases outside the gene matches. The CDR3 contains 15 residues.

The rearrangement uses TRBV18 and TRBJ2-2; TRBD2 aligns across 11 bases. Germline V gives CDR1 KGHSH, CDR2 LQKENI. V gave up 1 base and J gave up 0 bases; unmatched junction bases: 1. This CDR3 has 17 amino acids. The CDR3 loop reads CASSPQTSGANTGELFF. The CDR3 DNA follows: TGTGCCAGCTCACCACAGACTAGCGGGGCGAACACCGGGGAGCTGTTTTTT. The full variable domain, in which reference TRBV18 and TRBJ2-2 provide the parts outside the CDR3, is NAGVMQNPRHLVRRRGQEARLRCSPMKGHSHVYWYRQLPEEGLKFMVYLQKENIIDESGMPKERFSAEFPKEGPSILRIQQVVRGDSAAYFCASSPQTSGANTGELFFGEGSRLTVL.

There are a few counts of this clone. This chain uses TRBV5-4 with TRBJ2-1, with 8 positions matching TRBD2. The CDR3 extends over 15 amino acids. The V and J ends lost 1 base and 4 bases, in that order; junction bases with no gene match: 4. Germline V lookup: CDR1 SGHNT, CDR2 YYREEE (reference sequence). As DNA, the CDR3 is TGTGCCAGCAGCTTGACTAGCGGAACGTACAATGAGCAGTTCTTC. This gives the protein CASSLTSGTYNEQFF. Full variable domain (outside the CDR3, taken from reference TRBV5-4 and TRBJ2-1): ETGVTQSPTHLIKTRGQQVTLRCSSQSGHNTVSWYQQALGQGPQFIFQYYREEENGRGNFPPRFSGLQFPNYSSELNVNALELDDSALYLCASSLTSGTYNEQFFGPGTRLTVL.

This clone has just one count. This chain joins TRBV5-6 and TRBJ2-3, with D possibly being TRBD2 (6 bases). The CDR3 has 16 amino acids. From germline, CDR1 is SGHDT and CDR2 YYEEEE. V shed 4 bases and J shed 2 bases, with 17 bases lying between them. CDR3 nucleotide sequence: TGTGCCAGCAGCCTCGGGACTGGTGGATCCACAGATACGCAGTATTTT. Encoded protein: CASSLGTGGSTDTQYF.

This clone was found once. V usage is TRBV10-3 and J usage is TRBJ1-3, with D unresolved. Germline V lookup: CDR1 ENHRY, CDR2 SYGVKD. The CDR3 contains 12 residues. With 2 bases removed from V and 9 bases from J, the gap between germline ends came to 8 bases. The CDR3 here is CAISETQVTIYF. CDR3 nucleotides: TGTGCCATCAGTGAGACCCAGGTCACCATATATTTT.

The V call is TRBV7-2, the J call TRBJ1-2, with 7 bases fitting TRBD1. The CDR3 spans 16 residues. V lost 0 bases, J lost 4 bases, and 8 bases stayed unmatched. The germline gives CDR1 SGHTA, CDR2 FQGNSA. For the CDR3, the DNA is TGTGCCAGCAGCTTAGCAGCGGCCAGGGGGGTCTATGGCTACACCTTC. Amino acid sequence: CASSLAAARGVYGYTF.

This rearrangement joins TRBV28 to TRBJ1-5; D call uncertain. Trimming pared 5 bases from V and 2 bases from J, leaving 7 bases between. Germline-derived CDR1 and CDR2 are MDHEN and SYDVKM. The CDR3 is 13 amino acids. CDR3 in DNA: TGTGCCAGCAGTCCCCTTGGCAATCAGCCCCAGCATTTT. Translation: CASSPLGNQPQHF.

The V gene is TRBV7-9, the J gene TRBJ1-2; D unresolved. Germline loops: CDR1 SEHNR, CDR2 FQNEAQ (reference sequence). Trimming pared 2 bases from V and 7 bases from J, leaving 5 bases between. The length of the CDR3 is 11 residues. The CDR3 reads CASSLILGYTF. Here the CDR3 DNA reads TGTGCCAGCAGCTTAATACTTGGCTACACCTTC. Full variable domain (rest looked up from reference TRBV7-9 and TRBJ1-2): DTGVSQNPRHKITKRGQNVTFRCDPISEHNRLYWYRQTLGQGPEFLTYFQNEAQLEKSRLLSDRFSAERPKGSFSTLEIQRTEQGDSAMYLCASSLILGYTFGSGTRLTVV.

The rearrangement uses TRBV28 and TRBJ1-2; D is possibly TRBD1 (5 bases). The CDR3 has 14 amino acids. Germline assignment: CDR1 MDHEN and CDR2 SYDVKM. Trimming removed 2 bases from V and 5 bases from J, with 12 bases in between. The CDR3 here is CASSLGGARYGYTF. CDR3 DNA sequence: TGTGCCAGCAGTTTAGGAGGGGCCCGGTATGGCTACACCTTC.

The J gene is TRBJ2-5, the V gene TRBV10-1; 7 bases agree with TRBD1. This CDR3 is 13 amino acids long. J lost 5 bases, V lost 0 bases, and 0 bases had no gene match. CDR1 and CDR2 (germline): WNHNN, SYGVQD (reference sequence). The CDR3 loop is CASSESGGETQYF. The CDR3 DNA sequence: TGCGCCAGCAGTGAGTCAGGGGGCGAGACCCAGTACTTC.

The rearrangement joins TRBV2 to TRBJ2-2; the D gene is possibly TRBD1 (6 bases). The germline V gene encodes CDR1 SNHLY and CDR2 FYNNEI. The CDR3 consists of 14 residues. Trimming cost V 8 bases and J 1 base, with 11 bases left between them. CDR3 residues: CASHRVGNTGELFF. The CDR3 coding sequence is TGTGCCAGCCACAGGGTTGGGAACACCGGGGAGCTGTTTTTT.